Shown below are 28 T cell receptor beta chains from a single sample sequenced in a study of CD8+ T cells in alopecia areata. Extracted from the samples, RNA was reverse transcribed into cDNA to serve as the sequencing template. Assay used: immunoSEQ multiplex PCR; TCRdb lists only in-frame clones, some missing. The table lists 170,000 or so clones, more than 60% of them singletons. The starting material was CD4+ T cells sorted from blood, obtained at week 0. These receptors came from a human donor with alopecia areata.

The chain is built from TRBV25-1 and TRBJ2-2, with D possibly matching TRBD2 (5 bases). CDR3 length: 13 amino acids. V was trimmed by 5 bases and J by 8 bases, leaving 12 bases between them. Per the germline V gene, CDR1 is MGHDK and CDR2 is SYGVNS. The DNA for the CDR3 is TGTGCCAGCAGTAGGCGATGGGAGGGGGAGCTGTTTTTT. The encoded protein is CASSRRWEGELFF.

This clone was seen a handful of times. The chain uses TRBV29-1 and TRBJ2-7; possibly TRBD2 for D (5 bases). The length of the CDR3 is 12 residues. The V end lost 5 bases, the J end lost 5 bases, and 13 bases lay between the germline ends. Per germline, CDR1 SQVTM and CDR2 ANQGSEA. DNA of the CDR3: TGCAGCGTTCAAGTTTCCGGGGACGAGCAGTACTTC. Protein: CSVQVSGDEQYF.

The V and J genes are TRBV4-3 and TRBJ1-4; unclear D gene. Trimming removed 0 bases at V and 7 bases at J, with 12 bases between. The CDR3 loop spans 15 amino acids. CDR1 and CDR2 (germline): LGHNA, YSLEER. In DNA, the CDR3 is TGCGCCAGCAGCCAAGATGGGATCTATCCTGAAAAACTGTTTTTT. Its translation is CASSQDGIYPEKLFF.

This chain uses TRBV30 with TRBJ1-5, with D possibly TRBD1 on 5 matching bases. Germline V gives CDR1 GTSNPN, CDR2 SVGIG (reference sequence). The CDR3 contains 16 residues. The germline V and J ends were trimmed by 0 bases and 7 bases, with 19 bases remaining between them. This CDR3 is CAWSVGSSGFEQPQHF. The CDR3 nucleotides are TGTGCCTGGAGTGTTGGTAGTTCAGGGTTTGAGCAGCCCCAGCATTTT.

In DNA form, the CDR3 reads TGTGCCTGGAGCCATGCCCGAGAGAGTGGCTACACCTTC. Translated: CAWSHARESGYTF. The chain joins TRBV30 to TRBJ1-2; D is unresolved. The CDR3 is 13 amino acids. With 3 bases removed from V and 7 bases from J, the gap between germline ends came to 15 bases. Germline-derived CDR1 and CDR2 are GTSNPN and SVGIG (reference sequence).

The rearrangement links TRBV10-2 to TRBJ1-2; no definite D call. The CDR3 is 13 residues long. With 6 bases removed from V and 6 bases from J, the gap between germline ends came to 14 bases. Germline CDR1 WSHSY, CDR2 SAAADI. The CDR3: CASSPAGVNGYTF. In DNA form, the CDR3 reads TGCGCCAGCAGCCCCGCGGGAGTGAATGGCTACACCTTC.

CDR3: CASSLASGGQYEQYF. CDR3 DNA: TGTGCCAGCAGCTTGGCTAGCGGGGGCCAGTACGAGCAGTACTTC. The chain has TRBV7-3 and TRBJ2-7; TRBD2 aligns across 10 bases. Germline V gene data show CDR1 as SGHTA and CDR2 as FQGTGA. This CDR3 spans 15 amino acids. Germline trimming cut 3 bases from V and 4 bases from J; bases unmatched to any gene: 6.

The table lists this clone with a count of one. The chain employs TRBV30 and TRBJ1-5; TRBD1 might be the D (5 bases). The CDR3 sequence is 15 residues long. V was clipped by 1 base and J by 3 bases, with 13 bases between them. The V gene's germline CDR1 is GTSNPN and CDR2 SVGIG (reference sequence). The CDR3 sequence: CAWSAGRGDNQPQHF. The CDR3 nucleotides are TGTGCCTGGAGTGCAGGGCGCGGGGACAATCAGCCCCAGCATTTT.

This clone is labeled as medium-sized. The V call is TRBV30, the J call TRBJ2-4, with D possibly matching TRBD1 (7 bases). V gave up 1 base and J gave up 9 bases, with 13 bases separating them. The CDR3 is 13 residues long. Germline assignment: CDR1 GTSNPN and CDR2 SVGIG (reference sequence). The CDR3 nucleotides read TGTGCCTGGAGTGAGGGGGCGCGGGGCATTCAGTACTTC. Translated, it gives CAWSEGARGIQYF.

In DNA, the CDR3 is TGTGCCAGCAGCAGACTAGCGGGGGGCAGCTCCTACAATGAGCAGTTCTTC. As protein: CASSRLAGGSSYNEQFF. The chain couples TRBV7-2 to TRBJ2-1, with 13 bases that match TRBD2. CDR1 is SGHTA, CDR2 FQGNSA, per germline. V lost 5 bases to trimming and J lost 0 bases; unmatched junction nucleotides: 4. The CDR3 consists of 17 residues.

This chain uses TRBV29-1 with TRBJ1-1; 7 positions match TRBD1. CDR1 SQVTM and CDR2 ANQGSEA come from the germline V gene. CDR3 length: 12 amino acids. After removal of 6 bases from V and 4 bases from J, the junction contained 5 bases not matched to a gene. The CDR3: CSVIAGGTEAFF. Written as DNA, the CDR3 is TGCAGCGTAATAGCAGGGGGCACTGAAGCTTTCTTT.

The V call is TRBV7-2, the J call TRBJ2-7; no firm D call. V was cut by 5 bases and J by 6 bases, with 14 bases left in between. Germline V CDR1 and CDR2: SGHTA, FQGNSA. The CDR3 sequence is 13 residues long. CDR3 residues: CASSLKRLGEQYF. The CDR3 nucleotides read TGTGCCAGCAGCCTAAAGCGCTTGGGCGAGCAGTACTTC. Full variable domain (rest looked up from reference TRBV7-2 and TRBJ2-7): GAGVSQSPSNKVTEKGKDVELRCDPISGHTALYWYRQSLGQGLEFLIYFQGNSAPDKSGLPSDRFSAERTGGSVSTLTIQRTQQEDSAVYLCASSLKRLGEQYFGPGTRLTVT.

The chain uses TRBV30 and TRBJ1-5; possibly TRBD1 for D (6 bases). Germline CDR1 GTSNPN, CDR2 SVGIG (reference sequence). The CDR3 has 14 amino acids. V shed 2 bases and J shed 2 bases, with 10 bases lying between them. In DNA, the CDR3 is TGTGCCTGGAGTACAGGGATTCGCAATCAGCCCCAGCATTTT. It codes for CAWSTGIRNQPQHF.

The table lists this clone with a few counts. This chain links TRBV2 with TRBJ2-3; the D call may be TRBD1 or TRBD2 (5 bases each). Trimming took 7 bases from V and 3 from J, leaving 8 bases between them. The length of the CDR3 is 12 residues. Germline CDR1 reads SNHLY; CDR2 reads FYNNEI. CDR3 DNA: TGTGCCAGCATTGGGGGAACAGATACGCAGTATTTT. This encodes CASIGGTDTQYF.

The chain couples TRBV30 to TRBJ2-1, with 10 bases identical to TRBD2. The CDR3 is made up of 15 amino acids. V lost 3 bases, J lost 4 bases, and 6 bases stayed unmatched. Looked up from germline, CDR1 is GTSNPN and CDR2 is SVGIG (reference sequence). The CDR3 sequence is CAWSASGGKYNEQFF. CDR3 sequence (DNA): TGTGCCTGGAGCGCTAGCGGGGGAAAATACAATGAGCAGTTCTTC.

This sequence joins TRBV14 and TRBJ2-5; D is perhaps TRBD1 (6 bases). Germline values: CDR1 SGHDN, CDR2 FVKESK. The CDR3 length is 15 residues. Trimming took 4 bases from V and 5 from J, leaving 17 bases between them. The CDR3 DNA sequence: TGTGCCAGCAGCCCCCCAGGGGTAGGGGTGGAGACCCAGTACTTC. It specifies CASSPPGVGVETQYF.

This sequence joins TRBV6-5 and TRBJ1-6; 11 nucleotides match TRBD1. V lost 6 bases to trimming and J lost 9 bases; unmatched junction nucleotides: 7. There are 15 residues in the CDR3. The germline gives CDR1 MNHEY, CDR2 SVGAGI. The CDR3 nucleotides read TGTGCCAGCAGCCTAACCGGGACAGGGGGTTCACCCCTCCACTTT. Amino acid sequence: CASSLTGTGGSPLHF.

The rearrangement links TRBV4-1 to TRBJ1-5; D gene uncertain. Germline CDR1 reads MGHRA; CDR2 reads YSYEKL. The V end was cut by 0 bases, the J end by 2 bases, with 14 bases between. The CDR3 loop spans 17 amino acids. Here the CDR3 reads CASSQELGRSGNQPQHF. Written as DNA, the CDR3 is TGCGCCAGCAGCCAAGAATTGGGTCGGAGTGGCAATCAGCCCCAGCATTTT.

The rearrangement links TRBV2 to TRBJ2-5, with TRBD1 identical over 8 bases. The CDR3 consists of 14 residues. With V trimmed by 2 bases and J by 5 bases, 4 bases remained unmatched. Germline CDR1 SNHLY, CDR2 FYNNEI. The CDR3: CASSEQGARETQYF. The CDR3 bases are TGTGCCAGCAGTGAACAGGGGGCCAGGGAGACCCAGTACTTC.

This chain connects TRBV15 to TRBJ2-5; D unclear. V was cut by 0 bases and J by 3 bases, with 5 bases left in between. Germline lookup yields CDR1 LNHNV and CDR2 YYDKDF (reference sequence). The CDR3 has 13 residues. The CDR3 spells CATSREPKETQYF. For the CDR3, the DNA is TGTGCCACCAGCAGAGAGCCCAAAGAGACCCAGTACTTC.

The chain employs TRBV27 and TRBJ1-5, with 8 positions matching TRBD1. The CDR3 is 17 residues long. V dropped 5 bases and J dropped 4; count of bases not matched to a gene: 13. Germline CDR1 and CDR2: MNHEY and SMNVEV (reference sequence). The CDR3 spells CASSPRPSTGANQPQHF. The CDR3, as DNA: TGTGCCAGCAGTCCCCGACCCTCGACAGGGGCTAATCAGCCCCAGCATTTT.

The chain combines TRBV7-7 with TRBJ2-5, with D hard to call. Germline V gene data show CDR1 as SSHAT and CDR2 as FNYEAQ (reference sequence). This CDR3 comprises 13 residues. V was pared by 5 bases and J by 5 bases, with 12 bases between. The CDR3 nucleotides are TGTGCCAGCAGCGGCGCAGATAGGGAGACCCAGTACTTC. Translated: CASSGADRETQYF.

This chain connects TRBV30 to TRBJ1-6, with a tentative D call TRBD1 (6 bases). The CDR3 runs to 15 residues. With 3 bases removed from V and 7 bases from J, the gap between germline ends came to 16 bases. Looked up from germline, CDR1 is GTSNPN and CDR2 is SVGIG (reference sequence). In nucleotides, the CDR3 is TGTGCCTGGAGGATCGGACAGAATAACAATTCACCCCTCCACTTT. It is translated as CAWRIGQNNNSPLHF.

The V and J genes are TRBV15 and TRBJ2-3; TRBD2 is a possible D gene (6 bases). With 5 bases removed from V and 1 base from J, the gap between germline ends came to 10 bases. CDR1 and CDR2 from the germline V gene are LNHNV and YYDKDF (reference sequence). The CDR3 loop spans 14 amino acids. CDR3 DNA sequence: TGTGCCACCAGCGGGCGGGAACGCACAGATACGCAGTATTTT. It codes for CATSGRERTDTQYF.

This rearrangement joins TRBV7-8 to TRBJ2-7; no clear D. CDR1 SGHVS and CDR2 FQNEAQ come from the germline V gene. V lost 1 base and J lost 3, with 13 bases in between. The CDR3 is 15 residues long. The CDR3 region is CASSLVETRNYEQYF. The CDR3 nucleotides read TGTGCCAGCAGCTTAGTTGAGACCAGGAACTACGAGCAGTACTTC.

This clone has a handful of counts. CDR3 DNA sequence: TGTGCCAGCAGCTTTCAAGGGGGCCAGTACTTC. It yields the protein CASSFQGGQYF. The chain is built from TRBV7-2 and TRBJ2-5; D may be TRBD1 (6 bases). There are 11 residues in the CDR3. CDR1 and CDR2 from the germline V gene are SGHTA and FQGNSA. The V end was cut by 3 bases, the J end by 10 bases, with 9 bases between.

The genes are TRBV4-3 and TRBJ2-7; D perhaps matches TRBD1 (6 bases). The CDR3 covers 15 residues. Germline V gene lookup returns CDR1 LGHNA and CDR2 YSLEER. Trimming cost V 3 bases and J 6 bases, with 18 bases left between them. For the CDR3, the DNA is TGCGCCAGCAGCCAGTATACAGGTCACAGGGTCGAGCAGTACTTC. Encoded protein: CASSQYTGHRVEQYF.

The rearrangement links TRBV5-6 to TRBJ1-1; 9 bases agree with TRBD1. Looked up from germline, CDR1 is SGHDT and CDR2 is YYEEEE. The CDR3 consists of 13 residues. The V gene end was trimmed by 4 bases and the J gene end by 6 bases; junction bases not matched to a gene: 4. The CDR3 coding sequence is TGTGCCAGCAGCCTGACAGGGGGATCTGAAGCTTTCTTT. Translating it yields CASSLTGGSEAFF.